These T cell receptor beta chains were read from a single sample in a study of blood T cell repertoires in COVID-19. The table came from immunoSEQ multiplex PCR; TCRdb's copy has only in-frame clones and leaves some out. The data hold 85,000 to 120,000 clones, with nearly 90% observed a single time. Sample: peripheral blood. Source of these receptors: a man aged 50-59 years with active COVID-19. CDR3s include the opening cysteine and the closing phenylalanine or tryptophan.

V	CDR3
TRBV7-7	CASSATSGGAGEQFF
TRBV21-1	CASSNGQLSYEQYF
TRBV5-4	CASSPTGARTGELFF
TRBV9	CASSAPGGGTEAFF
TRBV19	CASRKERENLNTEAFF
TRBV10-3	CAISESGGATEAFF
TRBV7-2	CASSLVYNEQFF
TRBV5-1	CASSPLGQYSYNEQFF
TRBV6-1	CASSEDRRGYNEQFF
TRBV2	CASREPGQRQGGYTF
TRBV3-1/TRBV3-2	CASSSSFNEQFF
TRBV30	CAWSVDRGNQPQHF
TRBV11-2	CASSSGNPGNTIYF
TRBV5-1	CASSTGLVYNEQFF
TRBV18	CASSPTNGIMNTEAFF
TRBV10-1	CASRVAGSAYEQYF
TRBV12-3/TRBV12-4	CASNRGSYEQYF
TRBV19	CASTRGQGLNGYTF
TRBV2	CASGGEPNTGELFF
TRBV5-6	CASSPRVSHEQYF
TRBV7-2	CASSSGLAGEVETQYF
TRBV6-5	CASSRQGAGGSPLHF
TRBV2	CASSKGSSLETQYF
TRBV5-4	CASSAYLVGNSPLHF
TRBV7-9	CASSGTNTEAFF
TRBV10-3	CATKLQGTDTQYF
TRBV5-4	CASSLTGVEQFF
TRBV5-6	CASSWDRLTNTGELFF
TRBV2	CASSANGGGLGYGYTF
TRBV3-1/TRBV3-2	CASAAGGRDTQYF
TRBV7-2	CASSGGTGGRGEQYF
TRBV4-1	CASSQAGGSYTGELFF
TRBV7-9	CASSLIRLADLQETQYF
TRBV5-1	CASSFRGVVQETQYF
TRBV18	CASSPRVGETQYF
TRBV18	CASSEGQGGETEAFF
TRBV5-5	CASSTGGLGNRYTF
TRBV5-4	CASSSRQGNYEQYF
TRBV6-4	CASSPTSGGTEAFF
TRBV29-1	CSVDSNAAQYF